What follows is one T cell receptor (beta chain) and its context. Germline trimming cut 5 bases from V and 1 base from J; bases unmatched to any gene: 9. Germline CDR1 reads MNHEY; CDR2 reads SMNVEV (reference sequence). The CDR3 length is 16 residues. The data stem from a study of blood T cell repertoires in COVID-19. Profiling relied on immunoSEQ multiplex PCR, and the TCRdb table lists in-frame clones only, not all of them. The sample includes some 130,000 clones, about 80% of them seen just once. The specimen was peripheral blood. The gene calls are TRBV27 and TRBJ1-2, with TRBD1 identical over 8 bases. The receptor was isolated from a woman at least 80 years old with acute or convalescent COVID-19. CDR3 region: CASSPSQGADNYGYTF. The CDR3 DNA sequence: TGTGCCAGCAGTCCCAGCCAGGGGGCGGATAACTATGGCTACACCTTC.